Listed below are T cell receptor beta chains from one sample, sequenced in a study of cytomegalovirus exposure and HLA in healthy donors. The repertoire was sequenced with immunoSEQ multiplex PCR; TCRdb's copy has only in-frame clones and lacks some. Here the sample spans more than 95,000 clones, roughly 9.9% being singletons. Sequenced sample: PBMCs. Receptor source: a man aged 30 to 39 in good health and CMV-seronegative. Both conserved end residues are part of each CDR3. Fields, in order: J gene, clone size, D gene, V gene, CDR3 DNA, CDR3 protein. D genes are given only for firm matches. Some rows mark clone size as missing; the rest say once, few, many or name a class of expanded clone.

TRBJ1-6	few	TRBD1	TRBV30	TGTGCCTGGGAAGGGGTCCGGGGACAGGGGGCTAGAGATAATTCACCCCTCCACTTT	CAWEGVRGQGARDNSPLHF
TRBJ2-3	NA	NA	TRBV5-4	TGTGCCAGCAGGGCTAGATCCCCTAGCACAGATACGCAGTATTTT	CASRARSPSTDTQYF
TRBJ2-2	few	TRBD1	TRBV7-9	TGTGCCAGCAGCTTCCTAGAACTGACAGGGTACACCGGGGAGCTGTTTTTT	CASSFLELTGYTGELFF
TRBJ2-3	NA	TRBD2	TRBV14	TGTGCCAGCAGCCTCCGGGGGGGAGATACGCAGTATTTT	CASSLRGGDTQYF
TRBJ1-5	NA	TRBD1	TRBV27	TGTGCCAGCAGGCCTCCCGGGACAGGGTATCGGCCCCAGCATTTT	CASRPPGTGYRPQHF
TRBJ1-2	NA	TRBD1	TRBV30	TGTGCCTGGAGTGTCGGGACAGGGGGCTCATCTGCCACCTTC	CAWSVGTGGSSATF
TRBJ2-1	NA	TRBD2	TRBV6-4	TGTGCCAGCAGTGACTCGGCTAGCGGGAGCCGTGAGCAGTTCTTC	CASSDSASGSREQFF
TRBJ1-6	NA	TRBD1	TRBV19	TGTGCCAGTAGTATCCGACAGGGGACCTATAATTCACCCCTCCACTTT	CASSIRQGTYNSPLHF
TRBJ2-3	few	NA	TRBV28	TGTGCCAGCGGAACAGGGCCTACTAGCACAGATACGCAGTATTTT	CASGTGPTSTDTQYF
TRBJ2-1	few	TRBD2	TRBV7-9	TGTGCCAGCAGCTCACCGGGACTAGCGGGGTACTACAATGAGCAGTTCTTC	CASSSPGLAGYYNEQFF
TRBJ2-7	NA	NA	TRBV18	TGTGCCAGCTCACCACAGTTGCAGGGGAAGGTTAGTCCGGAGCAGTACTTC	CASSPQLQGKVSPEQYF
TRBJ1-4	few	NA	TRBV6-1	TGTGCCAGCAGCCATCGACGGTTAACTAATGAAAAACTATTTTTT	CASSHRRLTNEKLFF
TRBJ2-1	NA	NA	TRBV2	TGTGCCAGCAGTGCACCTCCCGGGGAGCAGTTCTTC	CASSAPPGEQFF
TRBJ2-1	NA	TRBD2	TRBV7-2	TGTGCCAGCAGCTCAGGACTAGCGGGGGCCTACAATGAGCAGTTCTTC	CASSSGLAGAYNEQFF
TRBJ2-4	NA	NA	TRBV19	TGTGCCAGTAGCGGAACGCCCGGGACAAGCGTGTACTTC	CASSGTPGTSVYF
TRBJ1-2	few	NA	TRBV6-5	TGTGCCAGCAGTTACGACAGTAACTATGGCTACACCTTC	CASSYDSNYGYTF
TRBJ2-3	NA	TRBD2	TRBV2	TGTGCCAGCACCCGGGTAGCGGGGGGACCAAGCACAGATACGCAGTATTTT	CASTRVAGGPSTDTQYF
TRBJ1-2	NA	NA	TRBV12-5	TGTGCTAGTGGTTTGACGGCAGGAAATATCTATGGCTACACCTTC	CASGLTAGNIYGYTF
TRBJ1-1	few	NA	TRBV10-2	TGCGCCAGCACCTCCACCGACAGGAACACTGAAGCTTTCTTT	CASTSTDRNTEAFF
TRBJ2-3	NA	TRBD1	TRBV10-3	TGTGCCATCAGTGGATGGACAGGGCCAGATACGCAGTATTTT	CAISGWTGPDTQYF
TRBJ1-4	NA	NA	TRBV19	TGTGCCAGTAGGTGGCAGGCCCCCGGGAGTGAAAAACTGTTTTTT	CASRWQAPGSEKLFF
TRBJ2-7	NA	NA	TRBV6-5	TGTGCCAGCAGTTACCGGGCTACCCCCCAGGGGGAGCAGTACTTC	CASSYRATPQGEQYF
TRBJ2-7	few	TRBD1	TRBV30	TGTGCCTGGAGTGCATGGGGACAGGGTGGCGAGCAGTACTTC	CAWSAWGQGGEQYF
TRBJ1-1	few	TRBD1	TRBV29-1	TGCAGCGTTTACCGGGACAGGGCTGGGGGCACTGAAGCTTTCTTT	CSVYRDRAGGTEAFF
TRBJ1-2	few	NA	TRBV5-6	TGTGCCAGCAACCCCGGCGTGGGACAACTCGAGCGGGGCTATGGCTACACCTTC	CASNPGVGQLERGYGYTF
TRBJ2-7	NA	TRBD2	TRBV7-9	TGTGCCAGCAGCTTATTCCGGACTAGCGGATCTTCCTACGAGCAGTACTTC	CASSLFRTSGSSYEQYF
TRBJ2-7	NA	TRBD1	TRBV7-2	TGTGCCAGCAGCCGACAGGGGGCGGGAATCTACGAGCAGTACTTC	CASSRQGAGIYEQYF
TRBJ2-7	NA	NA	TRBV30	TGTGCCTGGAGTGAATCGGGACTGGGGGCCTACGAGCAGTACTTC	CAWSESGLGAYEQYF
TRBJ1-1	few	NA	TRBV5-6	TGTGCCAGCAGACTAGGACAGCTTGAAGCTTTCTTT	CASRLGQLEAFF
TRBJ2-5	few	TRBD1	TRBV5-1	TGCGCCAGCAGCTTGATGTACAGGGGGCCTTCGTATGAGACCCAGTACTTC	CASSLMYRGPSYETQYF
TRBJ1-1	few	TRBD1	TRBV29-1	TGCAGCGCCACAGGGGGGGAGGCGCGCACTGAAGCTTTCTTT	CSATGGEARTEAFF
TRBJ2-7	once	TRBD2	TRBV5-4	TGTGCCAGCAGCCTGGCCGGGGGGACGCGGACCTACGAGCAGTACTTC	CASSLAGGTRTYEQYF
TRBJ1-1	NA	TRBD1	TRBV29-1	TGCAGCGCCAGACAGGGTTCTTATGAAGCTTTCTTT	CSARQGSYEAFF
TRBJ2-2	few	NA	TRBV19	TGTGCCAGTCTTCAGGCAGACACCGGGGAGCTGTTTTTT	CASLQADTGELFF
TRBJ1-4	NA	NA	TRBV5-6	TGTGCCAGCAGTTCAGGGGACCCGAATGAAAAACTGTTTTTT	CASSSGDPNEKLFF
TRBJ2-7	few	NA	TRBV7-2	TGTGCCAGCAGTTTGAAACAGGGCTACGAGCAGTACTTC	CASSLKQGYEQYF
TRBJ2-5	NA	NA	TRBV28	TGTGCCAGCAGTTTAAGTGGAGGGCAGACCCAGTACTTC	CASSLSGGQTQYF